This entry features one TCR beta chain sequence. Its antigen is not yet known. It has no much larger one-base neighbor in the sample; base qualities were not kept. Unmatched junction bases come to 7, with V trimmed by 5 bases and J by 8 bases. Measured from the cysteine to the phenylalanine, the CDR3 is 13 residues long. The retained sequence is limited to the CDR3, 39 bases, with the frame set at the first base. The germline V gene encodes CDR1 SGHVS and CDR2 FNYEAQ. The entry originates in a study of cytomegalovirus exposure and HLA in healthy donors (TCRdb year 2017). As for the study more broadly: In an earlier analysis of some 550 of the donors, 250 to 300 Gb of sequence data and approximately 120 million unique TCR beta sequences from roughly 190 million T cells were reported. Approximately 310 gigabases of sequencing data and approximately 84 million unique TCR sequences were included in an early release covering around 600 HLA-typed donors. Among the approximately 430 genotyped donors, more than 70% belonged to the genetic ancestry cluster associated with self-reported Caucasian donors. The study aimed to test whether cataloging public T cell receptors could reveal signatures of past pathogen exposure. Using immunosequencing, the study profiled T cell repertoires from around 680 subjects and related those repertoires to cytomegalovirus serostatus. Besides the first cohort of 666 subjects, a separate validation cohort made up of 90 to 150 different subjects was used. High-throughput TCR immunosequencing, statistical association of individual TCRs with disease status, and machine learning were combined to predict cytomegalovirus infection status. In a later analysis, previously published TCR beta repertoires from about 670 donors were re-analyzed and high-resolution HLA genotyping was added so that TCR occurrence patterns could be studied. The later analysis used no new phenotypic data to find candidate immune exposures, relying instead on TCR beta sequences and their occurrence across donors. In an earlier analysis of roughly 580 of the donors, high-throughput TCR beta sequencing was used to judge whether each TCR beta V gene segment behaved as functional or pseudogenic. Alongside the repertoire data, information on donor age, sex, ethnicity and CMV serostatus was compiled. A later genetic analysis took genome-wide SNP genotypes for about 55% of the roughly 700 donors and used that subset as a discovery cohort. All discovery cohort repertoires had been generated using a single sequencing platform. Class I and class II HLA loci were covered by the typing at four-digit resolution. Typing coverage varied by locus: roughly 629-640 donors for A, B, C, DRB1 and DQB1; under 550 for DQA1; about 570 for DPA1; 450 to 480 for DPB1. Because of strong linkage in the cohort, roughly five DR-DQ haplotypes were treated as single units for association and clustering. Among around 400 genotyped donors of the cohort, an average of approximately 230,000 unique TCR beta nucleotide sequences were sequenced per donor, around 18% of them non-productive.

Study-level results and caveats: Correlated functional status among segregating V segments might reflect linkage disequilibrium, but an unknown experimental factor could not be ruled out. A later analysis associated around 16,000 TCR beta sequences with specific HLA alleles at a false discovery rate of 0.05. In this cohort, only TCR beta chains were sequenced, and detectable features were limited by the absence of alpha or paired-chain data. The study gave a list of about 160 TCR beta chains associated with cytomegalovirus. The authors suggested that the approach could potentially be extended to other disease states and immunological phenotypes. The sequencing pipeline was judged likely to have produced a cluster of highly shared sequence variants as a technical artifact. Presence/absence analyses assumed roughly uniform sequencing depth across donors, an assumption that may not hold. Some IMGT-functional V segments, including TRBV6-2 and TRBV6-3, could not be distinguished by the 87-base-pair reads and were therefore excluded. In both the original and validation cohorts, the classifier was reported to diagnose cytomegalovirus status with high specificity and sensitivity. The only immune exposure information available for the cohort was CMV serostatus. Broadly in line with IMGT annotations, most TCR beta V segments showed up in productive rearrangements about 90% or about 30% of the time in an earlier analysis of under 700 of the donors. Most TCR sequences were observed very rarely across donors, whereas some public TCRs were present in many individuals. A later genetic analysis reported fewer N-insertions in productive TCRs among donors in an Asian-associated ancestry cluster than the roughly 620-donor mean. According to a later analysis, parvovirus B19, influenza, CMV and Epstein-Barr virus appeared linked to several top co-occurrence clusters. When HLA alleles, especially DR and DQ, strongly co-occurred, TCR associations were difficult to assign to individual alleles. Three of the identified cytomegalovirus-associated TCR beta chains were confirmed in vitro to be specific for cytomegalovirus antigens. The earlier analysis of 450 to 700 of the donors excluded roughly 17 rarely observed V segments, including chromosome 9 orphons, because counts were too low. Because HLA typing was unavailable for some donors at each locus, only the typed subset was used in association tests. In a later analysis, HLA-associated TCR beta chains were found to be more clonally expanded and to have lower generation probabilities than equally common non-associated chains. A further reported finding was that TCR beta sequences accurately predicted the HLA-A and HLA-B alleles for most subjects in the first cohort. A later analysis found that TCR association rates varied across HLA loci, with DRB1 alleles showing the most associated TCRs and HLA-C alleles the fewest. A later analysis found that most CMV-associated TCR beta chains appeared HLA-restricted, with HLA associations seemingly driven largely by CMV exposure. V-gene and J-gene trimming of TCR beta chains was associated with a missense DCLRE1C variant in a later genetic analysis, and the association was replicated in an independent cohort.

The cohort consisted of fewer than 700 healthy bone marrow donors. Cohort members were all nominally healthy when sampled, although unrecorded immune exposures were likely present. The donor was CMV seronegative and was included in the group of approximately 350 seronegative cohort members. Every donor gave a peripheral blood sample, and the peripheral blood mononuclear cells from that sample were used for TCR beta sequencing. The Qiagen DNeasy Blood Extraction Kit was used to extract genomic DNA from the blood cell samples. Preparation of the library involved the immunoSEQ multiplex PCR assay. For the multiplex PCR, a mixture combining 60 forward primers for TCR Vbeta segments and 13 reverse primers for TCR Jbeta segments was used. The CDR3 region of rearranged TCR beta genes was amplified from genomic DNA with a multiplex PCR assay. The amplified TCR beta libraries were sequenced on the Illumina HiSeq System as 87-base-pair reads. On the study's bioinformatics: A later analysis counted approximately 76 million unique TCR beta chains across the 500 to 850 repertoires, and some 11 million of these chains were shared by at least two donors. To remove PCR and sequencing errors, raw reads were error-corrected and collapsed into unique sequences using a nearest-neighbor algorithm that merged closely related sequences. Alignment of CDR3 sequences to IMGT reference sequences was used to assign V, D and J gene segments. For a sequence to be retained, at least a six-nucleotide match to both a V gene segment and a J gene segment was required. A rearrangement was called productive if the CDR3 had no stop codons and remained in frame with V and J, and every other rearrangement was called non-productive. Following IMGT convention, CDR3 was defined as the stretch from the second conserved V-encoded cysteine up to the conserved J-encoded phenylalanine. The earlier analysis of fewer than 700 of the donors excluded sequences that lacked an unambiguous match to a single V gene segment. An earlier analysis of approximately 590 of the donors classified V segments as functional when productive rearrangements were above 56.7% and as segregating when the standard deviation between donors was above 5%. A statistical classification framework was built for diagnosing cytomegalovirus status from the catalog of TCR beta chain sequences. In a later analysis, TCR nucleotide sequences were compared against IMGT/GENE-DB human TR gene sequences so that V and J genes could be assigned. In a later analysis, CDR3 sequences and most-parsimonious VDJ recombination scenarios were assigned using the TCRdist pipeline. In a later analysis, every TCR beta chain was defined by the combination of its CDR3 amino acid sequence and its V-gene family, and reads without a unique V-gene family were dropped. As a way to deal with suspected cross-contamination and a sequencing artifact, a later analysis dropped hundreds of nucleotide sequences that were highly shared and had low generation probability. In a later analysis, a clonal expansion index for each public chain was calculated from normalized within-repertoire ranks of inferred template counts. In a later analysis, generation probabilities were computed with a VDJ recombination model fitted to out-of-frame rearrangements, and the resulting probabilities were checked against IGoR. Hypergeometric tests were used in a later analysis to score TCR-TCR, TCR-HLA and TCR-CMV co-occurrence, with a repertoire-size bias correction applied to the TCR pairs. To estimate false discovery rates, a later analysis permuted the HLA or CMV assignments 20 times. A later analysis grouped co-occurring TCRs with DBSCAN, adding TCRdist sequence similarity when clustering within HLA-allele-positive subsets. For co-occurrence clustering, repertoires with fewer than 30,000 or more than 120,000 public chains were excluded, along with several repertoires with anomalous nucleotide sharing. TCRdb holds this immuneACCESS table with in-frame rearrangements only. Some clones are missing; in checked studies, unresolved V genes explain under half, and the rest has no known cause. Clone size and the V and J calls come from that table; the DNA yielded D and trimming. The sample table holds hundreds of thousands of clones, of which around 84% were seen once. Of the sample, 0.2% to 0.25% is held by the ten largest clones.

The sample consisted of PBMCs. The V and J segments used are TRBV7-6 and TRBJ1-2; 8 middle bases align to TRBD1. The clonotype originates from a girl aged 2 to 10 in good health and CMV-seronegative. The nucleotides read TGTGCCAGCAGCCCCCGGACAGGGAGGGGCTACACCTTC. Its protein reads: CASSPRTGRGYTF.